These 30 T cell receptor beta chains were sequenced from one sample in a study of regulatory T cells in long-lasting Graves disease. With iRepertoire HTBI primers and Arm-PCR of CDR3 regions, TCR beta libraries were built. TCRdb used MiXCR to reprocess the multiplex PCR reads, holding one entry per CDR3 protein. The repertoire holds roughly 510,000 distinct CDR3 sequences, about 15% seen once, with around 12% in the top ten. Time point defined: newly diagnosed GD, antithyroid drugs for less than 3 months. From RNA extracted from PBMCs, the TCR library was made. These same data were also listed under a study on T cells in Graves' hyperthyroidism and ophthalmopathy.

The sequenced sample was peripheral blood mononuclear cells (PBMCs), obtained at new diagnosis, from a patient treated with antithyroid drugs. The receptors were sampled from a man between 18 and 29 years old with Graves disease.

This clonotype was picked up many times. This sequence joins TRBV28 and TRBJ1-5; D is undetermined. The germline gives CDR1 MDHEN, CDR2 SYDVKM. The CDR3 has 16 amino acids. V dropped 2 bases and J dropped 4 bases, with 15 bases sitting between them. The CDR3 DNA sequence: TGTGCCAGCAGTTTAGCAATCGGGCAGCTTAATCAGCCCCAGCATTTT. It encodes CASSLAIGQLNQPQHF. Drawing the rest from reference TRBV28 and TRBJ1-5, the complete variable domain is DVKVTQSSRYLVKRTGEKVFLECVQDMDHENMFWYRQDPGLGLRLIYFSYDVKMKEKGDIPEGYSVSREKKERFSLILESASTNQTSMYLCASSLAIGQLNQPQHFGDGTRLSIL.

This clonotype is a singleton in its sample. This sequence may be a read error, since a much larger clone differs from it by one base. This chain uses TRBV7-9 with TRBJ2-5; D might be TRBD2 (6 bases). The J call may be in error: the DNA end matches TRBJ2-3 better. Germline CDR1 reads SEHNR; CDR2 reads FQNEAQ (reference sequence). The CDR3 runs to 14 residues. The CDR3 nucleotides read TGTGCCGGCAGCTTAAATGCGGGGACCCTCTCGCAGTATTTT. Translation gives CAGSLNAGTLSQYF.

This clonotype occurred many times. Germline and junction disagree at one end, which may indicate a read error. The chain has TRBV7-7 and TRBJ2-3; 14 bases fit TRBD2. Germline loops: CDR1 SSHAT, CDR2 FNYEAQ (reference sequence). This CDR3 has 15 residues. CDR3 region: CASSKGLAGVDTQYF. CDR3 sequence (DNA): TGTGCTAGCAGCAAGGGACTAGCGGGAGTGGATACGCAGTATTTT.

This sequence joins TRBV19 and TRBJ1-1, with a weak D call TRBD1 (5 bases). There are 15 residues in the CDR3. CDR1 and CDR2 from the germline V gene are LNHDA and SQIVND (reference sequence). Deletions cut 8 bases from V and 0 bases from J, with 16 bases between. The CDR3 loop reads CASGAIREMNTEAFF. DNA of the CDR3: TGTGCCAGTGGGGCGATCAGGGAAATGAACACTGAAGCTTTCTTT.

The CDR3 loop reads CASRDGGLSNQPQHF. The CDR3, as DNA: TGTGCCAGCAGGGACGGGGGGTTGAGCAATCAGCCCCAGCATTTT. The V call is TRBV2, the J call TRBJ1-5; tentative D call: TRBD1 (5 bases). Germline-derived CDR1 and CDR2 are SNHLY and FYNNEI. CDR3 length equals 15 residues. V was pared by 6 bases and J by 1 base, with 13 bases between.

This clonotype was recorded at least ten times. The chain uses TRBV5-1 and TRBJ2-1; 10 bases fit TRBD2. CDR1 SGHRS and CDR2 YFSETQ come from the germline V gene. The junction had 6 bases not matched to a gene; V was cut back by 4 bases and J by 8 bases. The CDR3 loop spans 14 amino acids. The CDR3 coding sequence is TGCGCCAGCAGCCGGACTAGCGGCGGAGATGAGCAGTTCTTC. This codes for CASSRTSGGDEQFF.

This clonotype has a count of ten or more. This chain joins TRBV7-8 and TRBJ1-2; perhaps TRBD1 as D (5 bases). With 0 bases removed from V and 8 bases from J, the gap between germline ends came to 7 bases. Germline CDR1 reads SGHVS; CDR2 reads FQNEAQ. CDR3 size: 12 residues. In DNA, the CDR3 is TGTGCCAGCAGCTTAGCGGGGCGGGGCTACACCTTC. It specifies CASSLAGRGYTF. The whole variable domain, remainder taken from reference TRBV7-8 and TRBJ1-2, is GAGVSQSPRYKVAKRGQDVALRCDPISGHVSLFWYQQALGQGPEFLTYFQNEAQLDKSGLPSDRFFAERPEGSVSTLKIQRTQQEDSAVYLCASSLAGRGYTFGSGTRLTVV.

The sample holds many counts of this clonotype. CDR3 loop: CASSFGIAPGTASPYEQYF. CDR3 sequence (DNA): TGTGCCAGCAGCTTTGGTATTGCCCCCGGGACAGCGTCCCCCTACGAGCAGTACTTC. This chain joins TRBV7-9 and TRBJ2-7, with 7 nucleotides matching TRBD1. The length of the CDR3 is 19 residues. J was trimmed by 2 bases and V by 3 bases; bases with no gene match: 19. Germline V gives CDR1 SEHNR, CDR2 FQNEAQ (reference sequence).

This clonotype has ten or more counts. J is TRBJ2-1 and V is TRBV3-1; D tentatively fits TRBD1 or TRBD2 (5 bases each). Germline loops: CDR1 LGHDT, CDR2 YNNKEL (reference sequence). This CDR3 contains 15 residues. V was shortened by 5 bases and J by 0 bases, with 11 bases between the two germline ends. CDR3 loop: CASSGTRSSYNEQFF. DNA for the CDR3: TGTGCCAGCAGCGGGACCCGGAGCTCCTACAATGAGCAGTTCTTC.

Many counts were recorded for this clonotype. V is TRBV27 and J is TRBJ1-5; D uncertain. The germline CDR1 and CDR2 sequences are MNHEY and SMNVEV (reference sequence). The CDR3 contains 13 residues. V gave up 1 base and J gave up 6 bases, with 7 bases separating them. CDR3 amino acids: CASSLLGGQPQHF. In DNA form, the CDR3 reads TGTGCCAGCAGTTTATTGGGAGGTCAGCCCCAGCATTTT.

The chain links TRBV6-6 to TRBJ2-3; 7 bases fit TRBD2. Germline loops: CDR1 MNHNY, CDR2 SVGAGI (reference sequence). The J segment lost 4 bases and the V segment lost 0 bases, leaving 4 bases of the junction unmatched. The CDR3 covers 15 residues. This CDR3 reads CASSYSRGSADTQYF. CDR3 DNA: TGTGCCAGCAGTTACTCGCGCGGGAGCGCAGATACGCAGTATTTT.

This clonotype was detected ten times or more. The chain combines TRBV27 with TRBJ1-2; weak D call: TRBD1 (5 bases). The CDR3 totals 13 residues. Deletions cut 6 bases from V and 4 bases from J, with 12 bases between. CDR1 and CDR2 (germline): MNHEY, SMNVEV (reference sequence). CDR3 in DNA: TGTGCCAGCAGACCCGGGGCCCCCTATGGCTACACCTTC. Translation: CASRPGAPYGYTF.

This clonotype was picked up many times. The chain is built from TRBV7-8 and TRBJ2-7; 7 bases are shared with TRBD2. From germline, CDR1 is SGHVS and CDR2 FQNEAQ. The CDR3 is made up of 17 amino acids. Trimming took 0 bases from V and 3 from J; bases not matched to a gene: 11. CDR3 coding DNA: TGTGCCAGCAGCTTAGCAAACTTGGGAGGGGTGGGCTACGAGCAGTACTTC. It translates to CASSLANLGGVGYEQYF.

This clonotype was found a few times. The chain recombines TRBV20-1 with TRBJ2-7; TRBD1 might be the D (6 bases). The V and J ends lost 0 bases and 1 base respectively, with 10 bases between them. Germline V gene lookup returns CDR1 DFQATT and CDR2 SNEGSKA (reference sequence). This CDR3 region has 14 residues. CDR3 sequence: CSARDLGTSYEQYF. In DNA form, the CDR3 reads TGCAGTGCTAGAGATCTAGGGACATCCTACGAGCAGTACTTC.

The V gene is TRBV5-1, the J gene TRBJ1-2, with a tentative D call TRBD1 (6 bases). Germline V gene sequence: CDR1 SGHRS, CDR2 YFSETQ. Trimming left V 0 bases short and J 0 bases short, with 12 bases between. This CDR3 contains 16 residues. DNA for the CDR3: TGCGCCAGCAGCTTGGGGACAGAAGCCGCTAACTATGGCTACACCTTC. This sequence encodes CASSLGTEAANYGYTF.

Only a few counts were recorded for this clonotype. The chain is built from TRBV7-9 and TRBJ1-4; 9 nucleotides line up with TRBD1. CDR3 length equals 14 residues. The V segment lost 5 bases and the J segment 5 bases; nucleotides outside the gene matches: 3. Germline values: CDR1 SEHNR, CDR2 FQNEAQ (reference sequence). In DNA form, the CDR3 reads TGTGCCAGCAGCCAAGGACAGGGGAATGAAAAACTGTTTTTT. Its protein product is CASSQGQGNEKLFF.

This clonotype was seen repeatedly, ten times or more. The chain uses TRBV5-1 and TRBJ2-1, with 11 bases that match TRBD2. The CDR3 consists of 15 residues. CDR1 is SGHRS and CDR2 is YFSETQ in the germline V gene. The trim removed 2 bases at V and 8 bases at J, leaving 6 bases unmatched. In nucleotides, the CDR3 is TGCGCCAGCAGCTTCCCACTAGCGGGAGTGGATGAGCAGTTCTTC. It translates to CASSFPLAGVDEQFF.

The rearrangement joins TRBV7-9 to TRBJ1-2, with D unclear. This CDR3 spans 11 amino acids. CDR1 is SEHNR, CDR2 FQNEAQ, per germline (reference sequence). Deletions cut 4 bases from V and 5 bases from J, with 5 bases between. CDR3 DNA: TGTGCCAGCAGCTACAGATATGGCTACACCTTC. Protein: CASSYRYGYTF.

The V and J genes are TRBV13 and TRBJ2-3; 12 nucleotides align to TRBD2. The CDR3 is 16 residues long. Trimming removed 1 base from V and 8 bases from J; junction bases left unmatched: 7. The germline V gene encodes CDR1 PRHDT and CDR2 FYEKMQ (reference sequence). The CDR3 nucleotides read TGTGCCAGCAGCTTAGTTGGACTAGCGGGGTCGGGTACGCAGTATTTT. This gives the protein CASSLVGLAGSGTQYF.

At least ten counts were recorded for this clonotype. The rearrangement links TRBV30 to TRBJ2-7; 13 bases match TRBD2. Germline assignment: CDR1 GTSNPN and CDR2 SVGIG (reference sequence). Trimming removed 6 bases from V and 6 bases from J; junction bases left unmatched: 8. The CDR3 contains 14 residues. In DNA form, the CDR3 reads TGTGCCTGCCCGCGGACTAGCGGGAGTTCCGAGCAGTACTTC. It encodes CACPRTSGSSEQYF.

This clonotype was seen a handful of times. The rearrangement links TRBV3-1 to TRBJ2-7; D remains unclear. CDR1 is LGHDT and CDR2 is YNNKEL in the germline V gene (reference sequence). Trimming removed 4 bases from V and 7 bases from J, with 5 bases in between. This CDR3 comprises 10 residues. CDR3 nucleotides: TGTGCCAGCAGCCCCCGAGAGCAGTACTTC. Translating gives CASSPREQYF.

This clonotype was observed many times. This chain links TRBV5-5 with TRBJ2-1; 11 bases are shared with TRBD1. Germline lookup yields CDR1 SGHKS and CDR2 YYEKEE (reference sequence). V gave up 0 bases and J gave up 6 bases; unmatched junction bases: 5. This CDR3 is built from 16 residues. The CDR3 DNA is TGTGCCAGCAGCTTGGTGGGGACAGGGGGACCCAATGAGCAGTTCTTC. Protein product: CASSLVGTGGPNEQFF.

This clonotype was seen a handful of times. The V call is TRBV6-1, the J call TRBJ1-5, with D unclear. The CDR3 is made up of 12 amino acids. Germline V lookup: CDR1 MNHNS, CDR2 SASEGT. V dropped 6 bases and J dropped 3 bases, with 6 bases sitting between them. The CDR3 bases are TGTGCCAGCAGCGGACCCAATCAGCCCCAGCATTTT. This encodes CASSGPNQPQHF.

This chain uses TRBV13 with TRBJ2-3; tentative D call: TRBD2 (6 bases). There are 15 residues in the CDR3. Germline V gene sequence: CDR1 PRHDT, CDR2 FYEKMQ (reference sequence). Trimming shortened V by 3 bases and J by 2 bases, and 12 bases separated the two germline ends. The CDR3 sequence: CASSFLGGVTDTQYF. The CDR3 DNA is TGTGCCAGCAGCTTTTTGGGGGGTGTCACAGATACGCAGTATTTT.

This clonotype was recorded at least ten times. V and J are TRBV12-3 or TRBV12-4 and TRBJ2-1, with 9 bases fitting TRBD2. This CDR3 region has 16 residues. V gave up 6 bases and J gave up 4 bases; unmatched junction bases: 10. CDR3 loop: CASSDGTSRGYNEQFF. CDR3 DNA: TGTGCCAGCAGCGATGGGACTAGCAGGGGTTACAATGAGCAGTTCTTC.

This clonotype came up many times. This chain uses TRBV12-3 or TRBV12-4 with TRBJ1-1; D remains unclear. V gave up 6 bases and J gave up 1 base, with 6 bases separating them. The CDR3 contains 12 residues. The CDR3 nucleotides read TGTGCCAGCAGCAACCCGAACACTGAAGCTTTCTTT. It specifies CASSNPNTEAFF.

This clonotype was seen a few times. This chain joins TRBV20-1 and TRBJ2-3; 8 nucleotides line up with TRBD2. V shed 7 bases, J shed 0 bases, and the junction held 3 bases outside the gene matches. The germline V gene has CDR1 DFQATT and CDR2 SNEGSKA (reference sequence). The CDR3 sequence is 13 residues long. CDR3 residues: CSVGTRSTDTQYF. In DNA form, the CDR3 reads TGCAGTGTCGGGACTAGAAGCACAGATACGCAGTATTTT.

The chain is built from TRBV20-1 and TRBJ2-2, with 9 bases identical to TRBD2. CDR3 length equals 16 residues. Germline loops: CDR1 DFQATT, CDR2 SNEGSKA (reference sequence). With V trimmed by 6 bases and J by 3 bases, 11 bases remained unmatched. CDR3 residues: CSARSPASGDTGELFF. CDR3 coding DNA: TGCAGTGCCCGGAGCCCGGCTAGCGGGGACACCGGGGAGCTGTTTTTT.

This clonotype was seen ten or more times. This sequence joins TRBV30 and TRBJ2-1; 12 nucleotides match TRBD1. The CDR3 consists of 16 residues. After removal of 4 bases from V and 4 bases from J, the junction contained 8 bases not matched to a gene. Germline CDR1 is GTSNPN and CDR2 is SVGIG (reference sequence). This chain's CDR3 is CAWIPGGQGAYNEQFF. In nucleotides, the CDR3 is TGTGCCTGGATCCCCGGGGGACAGGGGGCTTACAATGAGCAGTTCTTC.

This rearrangement joins TRBV4-1 to TRBJ2-7; the D gene is possibly TRBD2 (6 bases). Trimming removed 2 bases at V and 0 bases at J, with 11 bases between. From germline, CDR1 is MGHRA and CDR2 YSYEKL. The CDR3 sequence is 15 residues long. Written as DNA, the CDR3 is TGCGCCAGCAGCCAATCGGGACTCCACTCCTACGAGCAGTACTTC. It translates to CASSQSGLHSYEQYF.